The 14 T cell receptor beta chains in this list originate from one sample, sequenced in a study. In TCRdb, the RT-PCR reads were re-called with MiXCR into one record per CDR3 protein. The repertoire includes approximately 720,000 distinct CDR3 sequences, 14% of them detected once, and 3.6% sits in the top ten. Sample: memory CD4+ T cells from blood. Receptors were obtained from a female donor in good health, serving as a healthy control.

This clonotype was seen only once. A read error may produce the germline difference seen at one junction end. The chain carries TRBV2 and TRBJ1-1; no reliable D call. This CDR3 comprises 10 residues. CDR1 is SNHLY, CDR2 FYNNEI, per germline. CDR3 region: CASSELGLVF. In DNA form, the CDR3 reads TGTGCCAGCAGTGAACTCGGCCTGGTCTTT. The variable domain in full, with the rest retrieved from reference TRBV2 and TRBJ1-1, is EPEVTQTPSHQVTQMGQEVILRCVPISNHLYFYWYRQILGQKVEFLVSFYNNEISEKSEIFDDQFSVERPDGSNFTLKIRSTKLEDSAMYFCASSELGLVFGQGTRLTVV.

This clonotype showed up just a few times. The chain joins TRBV20-1 to TRBJ2-7; 10 positions agree with TRBD1. The CDR3 has 16 amino acids. From germline, CDR1 is DFQATT and CDR2 SNEGSKA (reference sequence). V dropped 6 bases and J dropped 6; count of bases not matched to a gene: 17. CDR3 DNA: TGCAGTGCAATACCTCTCCGACAGGGGGCTTTGGGCGAGCAGTACTTC. Protein: CSAIPLRQGALGEQYF.

This clonotype appeared a few times. This chain uses TRBV3-1 with TRBJ2-1, with D perhaps matching TRBD1 (5 bases). CDR1 is LGHDT, CDR2 YNNKEL, per germline (reference sequence). This CDR3 contains 11 residues. With 3 bases removed from V and 11 bases from J, the gap between germline ends came to 8 bases. The CDR3 coding sequence is TGTGCCAGCAGCCAGGCGGACAAGCAGTTCTTC. This gives the protein CASSQADKQFF.

V is TRBV29-1 and J is TRBJ2-2; D unclear. The CDR3 length is 13 residues. V was trimmed by 7 bases and J by 1 base, leaving 10 bases between them. Germline-derived CDR1 and CDR2 are SQVTM and ANQGSEA. As DNA, the CDR3 is TGCAGCGCCTACCATGGGAACACCGGGGAGCTGTTTTTT. It codes for CSAYHGNTGELFF.

This clonotype turned up a few times. V is TRBV27 and J is TRBJ1-1; possibly TRBD1 for D (5 bases). CDR3 size: 14 residues. V lost 6 bases, J lost 0 bases, and 11 bases lay in between. Germline loops: CDR1 MNHEY, CDR2 SMNVEV (reference sequence). The CDR3 DNA is TGTGCCAGCAGGGCAGGGACGGTGAACACTGAAGCTTTCTTT. This codes for CASRAGTVNTEAFF.

This clonotype was counted only a few times. This rearrangement joins TRBV9 to TRBJ1-1; TRBD1 is a possible D gene (5 bases). CDR1 SGDLS and CDR2 YYNGEE come from the germline V gene. Trimming removed 0 bases from V and 1 base from J, with 7 bases in between. This CDR3 is 14 amino acids long. The CDR3 sequence: CASSVGTGNTEAFF. The CDR3 DNA reads as TGTGCCAGCAGCGTAGGTACAGGGAACACTGAAGCTTTCTTT.

This clonotype was detected a few times. The chain couples TRBV4-3 to TRBJ2-3; 15 bases map to TRBD2. Germline values: CDR1 LGHNA, CDR2 YSLEER. The CDR3 sequence is 16 residues long. V dropped 5 bases and J dropped 6; count of bases not matched to a gene: 6. CDR3 nucleotide sequence: TGCGCCAGCAGCATCGGACTAGCGGGAGGGCCGGATACGCAGTATTTT. Translated, it gives CASSIGLAGGPDTQYF.

Only a few counts were recorded for this clonotype. The gene calls are TRBV7-6 and TRBJ1-3; 7 positions match TRBD1. After removal of 4 bases from V and 2 bases from J, the junction contained 11 bases not matched to a gene. The germline V gene has CDR1 SGHVS and CDR2 FNYEAQ. The CDR3 runs to 17 residues. The chain's CDR3 is CASSSDRGQRTGNTIYF. CDR3 DNA: TGTGCCAGCAGCTCGGACCGGGGACAGAGGACTGGAAACACCATATATTTT.

The sample holds many counts of this clonotype. The rearrangement uses TRBV12-3 or TRBV12-4 and TRBJ2-3; D call uncertain. The CDR3 is 13 amino acids. The V end lost 8 bases, the J end lost 6 bases, and 15 bases lay between the germline ends. The CDR3 protein is CASWARATDTQYF. CDR3 in DNA: TGTGCCAGCTGGGCTAGAGCAACCGATACGCAGTATTTT.

The chain combines TRBV12-3 or TRBV12-4 with TRBJ2-7, with D possibly called TRBD1 or TRBD2 (5 bases each). This CDR3 is built from 14 residues. V was cut by 1 base and J by 6 bases, with 13 bases left in between. The CDR3 nucleotides read TGTGCCAGCAGTTTAGGGGGACGTACATCCGAGCAGTACTTC. It codes for CASSLGGRTSEQYF.

This clonotype was counted at least ten times. The chain has TRBV7-9 and TRBJ2-2; D remains ambiguous. The V and J ends lost 1 base and 7 bases respectively, with 1 base between them. The V gene's germline CDR1 is SEHNR and CDR2 FQNEAQ (reference sequence). This CDR3 spans 11 amino acids. The CDR3, as DNA: TGTGCCAGCAGCTTAGTCGGGGAGCTGTTTTTT. Translating it yields CASSLVGELFF.

This clonotype was detected only a few times. The rearrangement links TRBV7-9 to TRBJ2-1, with 9 bases that match TRBD2. V shed 5 bases, J shed 3 bases, and the junction held 5 bases outside the gene matches. There are 15 residues in the CDR3. The V gene's germline CDR1 is SEHNR and CDR2 FQNEAQ (reference sequence). The CDR3 DNA sequence: TGTGCCAGCAGCCAAGAGACTAGCGGCTACAATGAGCAGTTCTTC. This translates into CASSQETSGYNEQFF. The full variable domain, in which reference TRBV7-9 and TRBJ2-1 provide the parts outside the CDR3, is DTGVSQNPRHKITKRGQNVTFRCDPISEHNRLYWYRQTLGQGPEFLTYFQNEAQLEKSRLLSDRFSAERPKGSFSTLEIQRTEQGDSAMYLCASSQETSGYNEQFFGPGTRLTVL.

This chain connects TRBV27 to TRBJ2-7; 8 bases align to TRBD1. Germline values: CDR1 MNHEY, CDR2 SMNVEV (reference sequence). Trimming cost V 8 bases and J 2 bases; bases outside gene matches: 8. The CDR3 has 14 residues. This CDR3 reads CASCKDRDAYEQYF. The CDR3 region has the DNA TGTGCCAGCTGCAAGGACAGGGACGCCTACGAGCAGTACTTC.

V and J are TRBV29-1 and TRBJ1-3; D remains unclear. The V end was cut by 7 bases, the J end by 7 bases, with 11 bases between. The V gene's germline CDR1 is SQVTM and CDR2 ANQGSEA. The CDR3 covers 11 residues. The CDR3 region is CSASEGNTIYF. CDR3 DNA: TGCAGCGCTTCGGAGGGCAACACCATATATTTT.